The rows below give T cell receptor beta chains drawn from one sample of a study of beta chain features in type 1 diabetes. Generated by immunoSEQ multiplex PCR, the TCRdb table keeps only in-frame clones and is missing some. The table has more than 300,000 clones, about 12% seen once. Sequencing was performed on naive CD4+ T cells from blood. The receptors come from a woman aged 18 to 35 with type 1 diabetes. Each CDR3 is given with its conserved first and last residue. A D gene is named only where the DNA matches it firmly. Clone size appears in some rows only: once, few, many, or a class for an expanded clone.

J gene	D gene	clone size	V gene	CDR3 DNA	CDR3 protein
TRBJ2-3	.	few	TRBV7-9	TGTGCCAGCAGCGTCGGAGCGGGCACAGATACGCAGTATTTT	CASSVGAGTDTQYF
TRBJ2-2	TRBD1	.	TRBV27	TGTGCCAGCAGTCCGACAGGGGGGGCCGGGGAGCTGTTTTTT	CASSPTGGAGELFF
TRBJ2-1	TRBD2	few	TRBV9	TGTGCCAGCAGCGTACAATCCAGCGGGAGCGATGAGCAGTTCTTC	CASSVQSSGSDEQFF
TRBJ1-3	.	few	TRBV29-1	TGCAGCGTTAGTTACTGGGCCACCTCTGGAAACACCATATATTTT	CSVSYWATSGNTIYF
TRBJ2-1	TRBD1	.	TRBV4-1	TGCGCCAGCAGCCAAGTAGGACAGGTGAACAATGAGCAGTTCTTC	CASSQVGQVNNEQFF
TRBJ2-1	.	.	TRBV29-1	TGCAGCGCTCGCTCCTACAATGAGCAGTTCTTC	CSARSYNEQFF
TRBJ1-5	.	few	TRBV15	TGTGCCACCAGCCTCCCCTCGGAGCCCCAGCATTTT	CATSLPSEPQHF
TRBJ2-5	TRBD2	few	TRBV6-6	TGTGCCAGCAGTAACCCGGGACTAGCGGGTTTGGAGACCCAGTACTTC	CASSNPGLAGLETQYF
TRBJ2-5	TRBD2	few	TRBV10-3	TGTGCCATCAGCGATAGCGGGAACCAAGAGACCCAGTACTTC	CAISDSGNQETQYF
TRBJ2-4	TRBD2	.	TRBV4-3	TGCGCCAGCAGCCAACTAGCGGGAGGAGGCAAAAACATTCAGTACTTC	CASSQLAGGGKNIQYF
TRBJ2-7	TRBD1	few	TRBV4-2	TGTGCCAGCAGCCGGGACAGAGCCTACGAGCAGTACTTC	CASSRDRAYEQYF
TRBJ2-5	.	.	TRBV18	TGTGCCAGCTCACCACCGGGACTGGAACAAGAGACCCAGTACTTC	CASSPPGLEQETQYF
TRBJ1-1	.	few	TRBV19	TGTGCCAGTAGCCGTGGACAGTTTAACACTGAAGCTTTCTTT	CASSRGQFNTEAFF